Sequencing of this TCR beta chain was carried out in a study of cytomegalovirus exposure and HLA in healthy donors. A multiplex PCR was run with 60 Vbeta primers and 13 Jbeta primers. Generated by immunoSEQ multiplex PCR, the TCRdb table keeps only in-frame clones and is missing some. The data show 120,000 or so clones, around 78% seen once. Study conclusions and caveats: The study designated 150 or so TCR beta chains cytomegalovirus-associated. Association with HLA alleles at 0.05 false discovery rate was found for 16,951 TCR beta sequences in a later analysis.

A note on this clone: Its antigen is as yet unknown.

CDR3 length: 14 amino acids. The V end was cut by 4 bases, the J end by 2 bases, with 12 bases between. CDR1 and CDR2 (germline): LNHNV, YYDKDF (reference sequence). The sequence derives from a man aged 18 to 29 in good health and CMV-seropositive. This chain links TRBV15 with TRBJ2-7, with a weak D call TRBD2 (5 bases). Specimen: PBMCs. CDR3 nucleotides: TGTGCCACCAGCAACGGGGTGGGCCCCTACGAGCAGTACTTC. This gives the protein CATSNGVGPYEQYF.